The T cell receptor beta chain under discussion was sequenced for a study of T cell repertoires in cytomegalovirus infection. Study-wide findings and caveats: Carriers of CMV and the relevant HLA type were discriminated by public TCR beta frequency.

TCRdb recomputed calls from the reads with MiXCR, one row per CDR3 protein. The sample yields about 320,000 distinct CDR3 sequences, roughly 9.5% seen once. In this sample, this clonotype turned up many times. As yet, its antigen is unknown. Germline CDR1 and CDR2: MDHEN and SYDVKM. This CDR3 has 11 amino acids. J gave up 11 bases and V 4 bases, and 5 bases lay outside the gene matches. This chain uses TRBV28 with TRBJ2-7; 7 nucleotides align to TRBD1. The specimen was PBMCs. This TCR came from a human donor in good health (CMV status not recorded). Some clones in this sample may be carry-over from other donors' samples. CDR3 nucleotides: TGTGCCAGCAGTTCGAACAGGGGAAAGTACTTC. Translated: CASSSNRGKYF.